A single sample gave rise to the 29 T cell receptor beta chains below, sequenced in a study of T-cell reconstitution after alpha-beta-depleted transplantation in children. Preparation of the TCRbeta library was carried out with unique molecular identifiers. TCRdb independently ran MiXCR on the PCR reads; one entry per CDR3 protein. The data hold a few hundred thousand distinct CDR3 sequences, with 20% observed a single time. The sequences come from PBMCs from the stem cell graft donor, collected from the stem cell graft. These receptors all come from a human donor who donated a stem cell graft to a child with acute myeloid leukemia.

This clonotype was counted ten times or more. J is TRBJ2-7 and V is TRBV12-3 or TRBV12-4; 14 positions match TRBD2. CDR3 length: 15 residues. V gave up 4 bases and J gave up 6 bases; unmatched junction bases: 5. The CDR3 coding sequence is TGTGCCAGCAGTTCCGGGACTAGCGGGAGAAGCGAGCAGTACTTC. This gives the protein CASSSGTSGRSEQYF.

The V and J genes are TRBV27 and TRBJ2-3, with D uncertain. The V and J ends lost 2 bases and 2 bases respectively, with 14 bases between them. The CDR3 runs 16 residues. Germline V CDR1 and CDR2: MNHEY, SMNVEV (reference sequence). The CDR3 spells CASSLTRRWNTDTQYF. The CDR3, as DNA: TGTGCCAGCAGTTTAACGAGAAGGTGGAACACAGATACGCAGTATTTT.

This chain connects TRBV12-3 or TRBV12-4 to TRBJ1-1; 9 positions agree with TRBD1. The junction had 8 bases not matched to a gene; V was cut back by 4 bases and J by 8 bases. The CDR3 loop spans 14 amino acids. The CDR3 region has the DNA TGTGCCAGCAGTTCAAACAGGGGGCTACCGGAAGCTTTCTTT. It is translated as CASSSNRGLPEAFF.

The rearrangement links TRBV11-2 to TRBJ2-7; perhaps TRBD1 as D (6 bases). V was pared by 2 bases and J by 2 bases, with 22 bases between. CDR1 and CDR2 (germline): SGHAT, FQNNGV. The CDR3 is 18 residues long. This CDR3 is CASSLTDSTKGTTYEQYF. CDR3 nucleotides: TGTGCCAGCAGCTTAACTGATTCGACCAAGGGGACAACCTACGAGCAGTACTTC. The entire variable domain, with the rest obtained from reference TRBV11-2 and TRBJ2-7, is as follows: EAGVAQSPRYKIIEKRQSVAFWCNPISGHATLYWYQQILGQGPKLLIQFQNNGVVDDSQLPKDRFSAERLKGVDSTLKIQPAKLEDSAVYLCASSLTDSTKGTTYEQYFGPGTRLTVT.

This chain uses TRBV28 with TRBJ2-5; weak D call: TRBD1 (5 bases). Per germline, CDR1 MDHEN and CDR2 SYDVKM. The CDR3 spans 14 residues. Trimming left V 5 bases short and J 5 bases short, with 15 bases between. CDR3 coding DNA: TGTGCCAGCAGTCTCTCACAGGTTAGCGAGACCCAGTACTTC. Residues: CASSLSQVSETQYF. Supplemented by reference TRBV28 and TRBJ2-5, the full variable domain reads DVKVTQSSRYLVKRTGEKVFLECVQDMDHENMFWYRQDPGLGLRLIYFSYDVKMKEKGDIPEGYSVSREKKERFSLILESASTNQTSMYLCASSLSQVSETQYFGPGTRLLVL.

This clonotype was counted only a few times. The genes are TRBV19 and TRBJ2-1; the match to TRBD2 covers 7 bases. Trimming removed 10 bases from V and 4 bases from J; junction bases left unmatched: 10. Germline CDR1 LNHDA, CDR2 SQIVND (reference sequence). This CDR3 contains 14 residues. The CDR3 DNA reads TGTGCCACCTCTTATGGGGAGGGGTACAATGAGCAGTTCTTC. This encodes CATSYGEGYNEQFF.

V is TRBV20-1 and J is TRBJ2-7; a weak D match, TRBD2 (5 bases). The CDR3 length is 12 residues. V was cut by 5 bases and J by 0 bases, with 8 bases left in between. In germline, CDR1 is DFQATT, CDR2 SNEGSKA (reference sequence). The CDR3, as DNA: TGCAGTGCTCCCCGGGACTCCTACGAGCAGTACTTC. Amino acids: CSAPRDSYEQYF.

This rearrangement joins TRBV20-1 to TRBJ2-7; 11 nucleotides match TRBD2. Looked up from germline, CDR1 is DFQATT and CDR2 is SNEGSKA (reference sequence). J gave up 1 base and V 3 bases, and 5 bases lay outside the gene matches. The CDR3 is 15 amino acids. The CDR3 DNA sequence: TGCAGTGCTAGTAGCGGGAGGGTGGTTTCCTACGAGCAGTACTTC. Its translation is CSASSGRVVSYEQYF.

This clonotype was seen many times. The chain uses TRBV20-1 and TRBJ2-1, with 7 bases identical to TRBD1. The CDR3 loop spans 12 amino acids. J was trimmed by 5 bases and V by 8 bases; bases with no gene match: 6. Germline V gene data show CDR1 as DFQATT and CDR2 as SNEGSKA (reference sequence). CDR3 coding DNA: TGCAGTCCGACAGGGTTGGACAATGAGCAGTTCTTC. It codes for CSPTGLDNEQFF.

J is TRBJ1-1 and V is TRBV5-1; no definite D call. V was pared by 2 bases and J by 4 bases, with 12 bases between. This CDR3 has 14 amino acids. Germline CDR1 SGHRS, CDR2 YFSETQ. Here the CDR3 reads CASSFTWGSTEAFF. The CDR3 DNA sequence: TGCGCCAGCAGCTTTACTTGGGGATCCACTGAAGCTTTCTTT.

This clonotype has only a few counts. V and J are TRBV5-5 and TRBJ2-7; a weak D match, TRBD2 (6 bases). The CDR3 spans 13 residues. Per germline, CDR1 SGHKS and CDR2 YYEKEE (reference sequence). The V gene lost 1 base and the J gene lost 3 bases, with 8 bases spanning the gap. The CDR3 bases are TGTGCCAGCAGCTTGACGCGGGGCTACGAGCAGTACTTC. Translating it yields CASSLTRGYEQYF.

This clonotype turned up a few times. The chain recombines TRBV7-8 with TRBJ2-1; D gene uncertain. CDR3 size: 12 residues. Germline CDR1 reads SGHVS; CDR2 reads FQNEAQ. Trimming removed 6 bases from V and 7 bases from J, with 10 bases in between. The CDR3 DNA sequence: TGTGCCAGCAGGGGATATGGGAATGAGCAGTTCTTC. It translates to CASRGYGNEQFF.

There are a few counts of this clonotype. The rearrangement uses TRBV9 and TRBJ2-1; possibly TRBD1 for D (5 bases). The germline V and J ends were trimmed by 0 bases and 0 bases, with 10 bases remaining between them. CDR1 and CDR2 from the germline V gene are SGDLS and YYNGEE. The CDR3 is made up of 16 amino acids. As DNA, the CDR3 is TGTGCCAGCAGCGTAGTCCCCAGGGCCTCCTACAATGAGCAGTTCTTC. It yields the protein CASSVVPRASYNEQFF.

This clonotype has only one observation. The chain combines TRBV25-1 with TRBJ2-7, with a tentative D call TRBD1 (6 bases). There are 16 residues in the CDR3. CDR1 is MGHDK, CDR2 SYGVNS, per germline. Trimming stripped 0 bases from V and 0 bases from J, with 12 bases between. CDR3 residues: CASSEYLGASSYEQYF. In DNA form, the CDR3 reads TGTGCCAGCAGTGAATATCTGGGGGCGAGCTCCTACGAGCAGTACTTC.

CDR3 DNA: TGTGCCAGCAGTTACTCACCCGGTTCTGGAAACACCATATATTTT. Translating it yields CASSYSPGSGNTIYF. The V call is TRBV6-5, the J call TRBJ1-3; D remains unclear. This CDR3 is built from 15 residues. Germline V gene lookup returns CDR1 MNHEY and CDR2 SVGAGI. Trimming left V 0 bases short and J 1 base short, with 7 bases between.

V gene TRBV2 combines with J gene TRBJ1-6; TRBD1 might be the D (5 bases). Trimming removed 6 bases from V and 10 bases from J, with 16 bases in between. CDR1 and CDR2 from the germline V gene are SNHLY and FYNNEI. The CDR3 runs to 14 residues. The CDR3 DNA reads as TGTGCCAGCAGGGGGACGGAACGCAGGTCACCCCTCCACTTT. Translation: CASRGTERRSPLHF.

This clonotype has at least ten counts. For the CDR3, the DNA is TGCAGCGTTGAAGCGGGGTCCTCCTACGAGCAGTACTTC. Translation: CSVEAGSSYEQYF. This chain links TRBV29-1 with TRBJ2-7, with D maybe TRBD2 (5 bases). Germline-derived CDR1 and CDR2 are SQVTM and ANQGSEA. The CDR3 runs 13 residues. V lost 1 base to trimming and J lost 0 bases, with 7 bases between them.

In its sample, this clonotype was seen once. V and J are TRBV4-1 and TRBJ2-2; unclear D gene. In germline, CDR1 is MGHRA, CDR2 YSYEKL. The ends were cut back, 8 bases at V and 4 bases at J, with 14 bases in the middle. The CDR3 is 14 residues long. In DNA, the CDR3 is TGCGCCAGCGCTTGGTGGGGTAGCACCGGGGAGCTGTTTTTT. Protein: CASAWWGSTGELFF.

CDR3 loop: CAWSRLAGGPPGELFF. The DNA of the CDR3 is TGTGCCTGGAGTAGGCTAGCGGGAGGGCCTCCCGGGGAGCTGTTTTTT. The chain is built from TRBV30 and TRBJ2-2; TRBD2 agrees at 12 bases. Germline V lookup: CDR1 GTSNPN, CDR2 SVGIG (reference sequence). J was trimmed by 6 bases and V by 2 bases; bases with no gene match: 7. There are 16 residues in the CDR3.

This clonotype was counted ten times or more. The gene calls are TRBV20-1 and TRBJ2-7; TRBD2 agrees at 11 bases. The V gene's germline CDR1 is DFQATT and CDR2 SNEGSKA (reference sequence). V gave up 5 bases and J gave up 2 bases; unmatched junction bases: 2. This CDR3 is built from 13 residues. The CDR3 nucleotides read TGCAGTGCTGGGACTAGCGGAGCCTACGAGCAGTACTTC. Its protein product is CSAGTSGAYEQYF.

The chain has TRBV4-1 and TRBJ2-2; possibly TRBD1 for D (5 bases). V shed 3 bases and J shed 0 bases, with 8 bases lying between them. The CDR3 is 15 amino acids. Germline V lookup: CDR1 MGHRA, CDR2 YSYEKL. CDR3 sequence: CASSHPTANTGELFF. In DNA, the CDR3 is TGCGCCAGCAGCCACCCGACAGCGAACACCGGGGAGCTGTTTTTT.

This clonotype was seen more than once but under ten times. V is TRBV12-3 or TRBV12-4 and J is TRBJ2-2; the match to TRBD1 covers 8 bases. V was pared by 5 bases and J by 13 bases, with 6 bases of the junction left unmatched. The CDR3 runs 12 residues. The CDR3 is CASSAPRGRLFF. CDR3 DNA sequence: TGTGCCAGCAGTGCGCCCAGGGGGCGGCTGTTTTTT.

The CDR3 reads CATLRESYGYTF. The CDR3 coding sequence is TGTGCCACCCTCAGGGAAAGCTATGGCTACACCTTC. The chain is built from TRBV12-3 or TRBV12-4 and TRBJ1-2; the D gene is possibly TRBD1 (5 bases). CDR3 length: 12 amino acids. V dropped 10 bases and J dropped 4 bases, with 13 bases sitting between them.

This clonotype was detected only a few times. This chain joins TRBV10-2 and TRBJ2-1; 12 bases agree with TRBD2. The V gene end was trimmed by 7 bases and the J gene end by 7 bases; junction bases not matched to a gene: 8. The germline CDR1 and CDR2 sequences are WSHSY and SAAADI. The length of the CDR3 is 15 residues. The CDR3 reads CASTQTSGSLNEQFF. The CDR3 nucleotides are TGCGCCAGCACTCAGACTAGCGGGAGCCTGAATGAGCAGTTCTTC.

As DNA, the CDR3 is TGTGCCATACGAGCGGGAGGGAGCTCCTACAATGAGCAGTTCTTC. Its translation: CAIRAGGSSYNEQFF. This chain links TRBV6-1 with TRBJ2-1; the match to TRBD2 covers 10 bases. This CDR3 is built from 15 residues. Germline CDR1 reads MNHNS; CDR2 reads SASEGT. The ends lost 10 bases at V and 0 bases at J; junction bases unmatched: 6.

The CDR3 DNA is TGTGCCAGCATACGAGGATCCTCAAGCTCCTACGAGCAGTACTTC. It specifies CASIRGSSSSYEQYF. The chain combines TRBV28 with TRBJ2-7; D gene uncertain. Germline assignment: CDR1 MDHEN and CDR2 SYDVKM. CDR3 size: 15 residues. The germline V and J ends were trimmed by 7 bases and 0 bases, with 16 bases remaining between them.

This clonotype was counted ten times or more. The chain has TRBV20-1 and TRBJ2-7; 10 bases align to TRBD2. With 2 bases clipped from V and 3 bases from J, the junction kept 1 base outside the gene matches. Germline V lookup: CDR1 DFQATT, CDR2 SNEGSKA (reference sequence). The CDR3 totals 13 residues. The CDR3 sequence is CSARLAGVYEQYF. The CDR3 coding sequence is TGCAGTGCTAGACTAGCGGGAGTCTACGAGCAGTACTTC.

CDR3 in amino acids: CASNNQGRNTEAFF. The DNA for the CDR3 is TGTGCCAGCAACAACCAGGGAAGGAACACTGAAGCTTTCTTT. The chain links TRBV28 to TRBJ1-1, with a possible D match to TRBD1 (5 bases). In germline, CDR1 is MDHEN, CDR2 SYDVKM. This CDR3 contains 14 residues. Trimming removed 7 bases from V and 1 base from J, with 13 bases in between.

The sample holds a few counts of this clonotype. The rearrangement joins TRBV7-2 to TRBJ2-7, with D tentatively TRBD2 (6 bases). The V gene's germline CDR1 is SGHTA and CDR2 FQGNSA. The CDR3 contains 14 residues. The ends were cut back, 6 bases at V and 4 bases at J, with 16 bases in the middle. CDR3: CASSSGLTSYEQYF. For the CDR3, the DNA is TGTGCCAGCAGTTCGGGACTTACCTCTTACGAGCAGTACTTC.